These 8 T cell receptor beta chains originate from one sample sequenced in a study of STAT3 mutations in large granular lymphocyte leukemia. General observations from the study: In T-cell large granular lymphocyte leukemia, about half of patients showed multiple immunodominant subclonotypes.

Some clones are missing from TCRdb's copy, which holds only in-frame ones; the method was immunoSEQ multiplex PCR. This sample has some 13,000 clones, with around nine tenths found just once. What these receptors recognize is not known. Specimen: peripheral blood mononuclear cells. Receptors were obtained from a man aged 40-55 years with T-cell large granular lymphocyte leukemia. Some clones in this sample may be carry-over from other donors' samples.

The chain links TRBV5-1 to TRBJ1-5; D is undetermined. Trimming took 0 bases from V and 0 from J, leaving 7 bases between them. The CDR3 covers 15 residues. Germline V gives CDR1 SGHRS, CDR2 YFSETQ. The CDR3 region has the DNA TGCGCCAGCAGCTTGGATCGAAATAGCAATCAGCCCCAGCATTTT. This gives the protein CASSLDRNSNQPQHF. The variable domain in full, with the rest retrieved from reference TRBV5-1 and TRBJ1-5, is KAGVTQTPRYLIKTRGQQVTLSCSPISGHRSVSWYQQTPGQGLQFLFEYFSETQRNKGNFPGRFSGRQFSNSRSEMNVSTLELGDSALYLCASSLDRNSNQPQHFGDGTRLSIL.

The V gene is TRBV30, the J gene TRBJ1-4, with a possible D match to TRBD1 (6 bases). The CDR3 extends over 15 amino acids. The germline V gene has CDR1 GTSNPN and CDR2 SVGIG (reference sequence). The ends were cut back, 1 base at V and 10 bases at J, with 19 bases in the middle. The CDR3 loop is CAWSAADRGIGKLFF. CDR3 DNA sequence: TGTGCCTGGAGTGCCGCCGATAGGGGGATCGGAAAACTGTTTTTT.

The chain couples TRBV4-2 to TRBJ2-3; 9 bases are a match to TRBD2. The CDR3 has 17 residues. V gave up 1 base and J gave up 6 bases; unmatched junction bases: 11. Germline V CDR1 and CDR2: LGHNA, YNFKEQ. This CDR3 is CASSQGGGGVREDTQYF. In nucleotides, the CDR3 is TGTGCCAGCAGCCAAGGGGGCGGGGGGGTTAGAGAGGATACGCAGTATTTT.

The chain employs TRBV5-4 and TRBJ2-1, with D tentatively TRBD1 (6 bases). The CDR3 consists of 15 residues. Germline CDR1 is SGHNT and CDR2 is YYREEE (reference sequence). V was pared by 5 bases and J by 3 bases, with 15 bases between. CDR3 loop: CASRVYRDLYNEQFF. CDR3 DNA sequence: TGTGCCAGCAGGGTGTACAGGGATCTCTACAATGAGCAGTTCTTC.

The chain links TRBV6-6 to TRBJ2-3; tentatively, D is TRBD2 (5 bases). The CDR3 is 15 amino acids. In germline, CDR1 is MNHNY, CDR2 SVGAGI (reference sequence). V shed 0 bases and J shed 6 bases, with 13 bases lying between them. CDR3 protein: CASSYSGHRGDTQYF. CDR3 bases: TGTGCCAGCAGTTACTCAGGTCACCGCGGGGATACGCAGTATTTT.

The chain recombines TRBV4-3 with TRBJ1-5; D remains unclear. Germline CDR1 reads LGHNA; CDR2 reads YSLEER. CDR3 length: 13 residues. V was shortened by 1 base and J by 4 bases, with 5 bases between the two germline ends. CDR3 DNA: TGCGCCAGCAGCCAAGTCCAGAATCAGCCCCAGCATTTT. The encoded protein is CASSQVQNQPQHF.

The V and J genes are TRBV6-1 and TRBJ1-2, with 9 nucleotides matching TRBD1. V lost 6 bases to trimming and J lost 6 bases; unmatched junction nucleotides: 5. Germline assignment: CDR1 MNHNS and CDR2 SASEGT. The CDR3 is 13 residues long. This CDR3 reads CASSKQGADGYTF. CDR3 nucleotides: TGTGCCAGCAGCAAACAGGGGGCGGATGGCTACACCTTC.

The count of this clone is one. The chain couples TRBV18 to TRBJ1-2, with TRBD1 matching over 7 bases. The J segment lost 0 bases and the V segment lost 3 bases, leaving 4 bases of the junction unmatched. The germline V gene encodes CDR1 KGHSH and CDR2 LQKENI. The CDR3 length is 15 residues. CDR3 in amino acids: CASSPKTGTNYGYTF. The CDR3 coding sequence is TGTGCCAGCTCACCGAAGACAGGGACTAACTATGGCTACACCTTC.